This TCR beta chain appears in the sequencing data of a study of blood T cell repertoires in COVID-19. Background on the study: The analysed material was cDNA or gDNA that came from T cells, B-cell-depleted T cells, or PBMCs.

Authors' data handling: Using reference gene primer amplification, nucleated cell counts were estimated. The table came from immunoSEQ multiplex PCR; TCRdb's copy has only in-frame clones and leaves some out. The DNA was the basis for D and trimming; V, J and clone size are from that table. Among about 87,000 clones listed, 80% to 90% were seen once. Deletions cut 3 bases from V and 6 bases from J, with 12 bases between. CDR3 size: 13 residues. CDR1 LNHDA and CDR2 SQIVND come from the germline V gene (reference sequence). Sequenced material: peripheral blood. This receptor was identified in a woman of 80 years or more with active COVID-19. This sequence joins TRBV19 and TRBJ2-7, with D maybe TRBD1 (5 bases). CDR3 nucleotide sequence: TGTGCCAGTAGTATTCTAGGGGCCGGCGAGCAGTACTTC. Amino acids: CASSILGAGEQYF.